Here is one TCR beta chain with its context. Its target is unknown. The repertoire was sequenced with immunoSEQ multiplex PCR; TCRdb's copy has only in-frame clones and lacks some. The data hold about 74,000 clones, with roughly three quarters observed a single time. This specimen belongs to a study of vaccination effects on CD4 cells after COVID-19. Study-wide points: Early post-infection timepoints were absent, and convalescent patients were few. Pronounced clonal contraction occurred in clones induced by infection and by vaccine late after vaccination. Only 1 of 255 vaccine-induced clones from healthy vaccinees cross-reacted with common cold coronaviruses.

Cultured cells yielded isolated CD4+ T cells after 10 days. The source of this sequence is a human donor who received a COVID-19 vaccine. The starting material was CD4+ T cells from PBMCs cultured without peptide, obtained before COVID-19 vaccination.

The CDR3 loop reads CASRVSNSGNTIYF. The CDR3 nucleotides are TGTGCCAGTAGGGTCTCTAACTCTGGAAACACCATATATTTT. The chain joins TRBV19 to TRBJ1-3, with D uncertain. V lost 6 bases and J 0 bases, leaving 9 bases between the germline ends. The CDR3 runs 14 residues. In germline, CDR1 is LNHDA, CDR2 SQIVND (reference sequence).